This TCR beta chain comes out of a study of blood T cell repertoires in COVID-19. About the research overall: T cells, B-cell-depleted T cells, or PBMCs provided the cDNA or gDNA that served as material.

This CDR3 has 14 residues. V shed 5 bases and J 5 bases; nucleotides not matched to a gene: 7. CDR1 and CDR2 from the germline V gene are MNHEY and SMNVEV (reference sequence). Under the authors' procedure: Reference gene primer amplification gave estimated nucleated cell counts. Assay: immunoSEQ multiplex PCR; the TCRdb copy retains only in-frame clones and omits some. V, J and clone size are those of that table, while D and trimming were read from the DNA. The data hold fewer than 110,000 clones, with 85% to 90% observed a single time. Material: peripheral blood. This TCR derives from a human donor in a cohort sampled during active COVID-19. This chain joins TRBV27 and TRBJ2-5; 8 bases map to TRBD1. CDR3 in amino acids: CASSRQGAWETQYF. CDR3 bases: TGTGCCAGCAGTCGCCAGGGGGCTTGGGAGACCCAGTACTTC.